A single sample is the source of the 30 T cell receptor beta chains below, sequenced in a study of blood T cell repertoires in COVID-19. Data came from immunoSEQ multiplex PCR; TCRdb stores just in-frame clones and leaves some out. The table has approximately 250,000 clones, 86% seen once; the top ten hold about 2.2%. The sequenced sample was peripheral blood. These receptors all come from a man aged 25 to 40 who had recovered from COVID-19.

CDR3 sequence: CASSLVSRQGNQPQHF. DNA for the CDR3: TGTGCCAGCAGCTTAGTATCCCGGCAGGGCAATCAGCCCCAGCATTTT. V usage is TRBV7-2 and J usage is TRBJ1-5; D gene uncertain. The CDR3 consists of 16 residues. Germline loops: CDR1 SGHTA, CDR2 FQGNSA. Trimming took off 1 base at V and 2 bases at J, with 12 bases between the two ends.

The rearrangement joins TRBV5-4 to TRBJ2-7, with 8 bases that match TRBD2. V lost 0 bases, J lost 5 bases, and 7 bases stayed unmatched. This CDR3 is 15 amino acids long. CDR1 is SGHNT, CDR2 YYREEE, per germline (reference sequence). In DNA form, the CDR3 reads TGTGCCAGCAGCTTGGCATCGCGGGGGGTCCACGAGCAGTACTTC. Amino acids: CASSLASRGVHEQYF.

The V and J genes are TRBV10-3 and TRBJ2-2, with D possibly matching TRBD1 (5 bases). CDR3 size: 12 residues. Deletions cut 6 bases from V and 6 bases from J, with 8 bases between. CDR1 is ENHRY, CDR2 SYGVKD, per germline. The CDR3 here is CAIRQEAGELFF. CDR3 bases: TGTGCCATCAGACAGGAAGCCGGGGAGCTGTTTTTT.

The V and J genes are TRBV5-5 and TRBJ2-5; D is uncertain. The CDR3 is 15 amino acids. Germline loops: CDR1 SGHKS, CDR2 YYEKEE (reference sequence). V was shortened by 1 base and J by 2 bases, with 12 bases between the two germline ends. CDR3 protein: CASSLNLLLQETQYF. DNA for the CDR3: TGTGCCAGCAGCTTGAACCTACTGTTACAAGAGACCCAGTACTTC.

The CDR3 bases are TGTGCCAGCAGTGACCGGGGACAGTCTGGGGCCAACGTCCTGACTTTC. Residues: CASSDRGQSGANVLTF. This sequence joins TRBV25-1 and TRBJ2-6, with 7 bases aligning to TRBD1. V dropped 3 bases and J dropped 1; count of bases not matched to a gene: 3. The CDR3 runs to 16 residues. CDR1 MGHDK and CDR2 SYGVNS come from the germline V gene.

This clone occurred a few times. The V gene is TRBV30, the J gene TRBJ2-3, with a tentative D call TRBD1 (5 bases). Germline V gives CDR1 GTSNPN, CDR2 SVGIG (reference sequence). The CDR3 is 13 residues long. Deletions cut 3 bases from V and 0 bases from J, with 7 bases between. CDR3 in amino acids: CAWRQVSTDTQYF. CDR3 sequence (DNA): TGTGCCTGGAGACAGGTTAGCACAGATACGCAGTATTTT.

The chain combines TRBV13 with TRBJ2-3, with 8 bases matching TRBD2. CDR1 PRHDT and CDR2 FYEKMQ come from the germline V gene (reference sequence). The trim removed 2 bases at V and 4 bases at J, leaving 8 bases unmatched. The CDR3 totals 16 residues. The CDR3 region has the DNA TGTGCCAGCAGCTTATCCGGGGGGGGGCCGTCAGATACGCAGTATTTT. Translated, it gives CASSLSGGGPSDTQYF.

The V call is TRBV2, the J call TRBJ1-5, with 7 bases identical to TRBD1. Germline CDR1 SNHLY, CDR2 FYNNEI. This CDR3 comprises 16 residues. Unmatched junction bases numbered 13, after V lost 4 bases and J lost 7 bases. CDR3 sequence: CASSVLRTGKRQPQHF. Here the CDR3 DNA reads TGTGCCAGCAGTGTCCTGAGGACAGGTAAAAGGCAGCCCCAGCATTTT.

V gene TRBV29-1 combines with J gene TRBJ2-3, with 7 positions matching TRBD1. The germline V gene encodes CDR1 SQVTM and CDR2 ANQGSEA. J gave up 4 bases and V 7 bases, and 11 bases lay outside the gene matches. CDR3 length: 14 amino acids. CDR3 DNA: TGCAGCGCCCACAGGGGTAGTTGGGCAGATACGCAGTATTTT. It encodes CSAHRGSWADTQYF.

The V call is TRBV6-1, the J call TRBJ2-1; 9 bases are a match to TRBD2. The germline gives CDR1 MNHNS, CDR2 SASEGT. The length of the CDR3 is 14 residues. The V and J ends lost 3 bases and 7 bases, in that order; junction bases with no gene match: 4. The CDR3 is CASSERGGGNEQFF. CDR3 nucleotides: TGTGCCAGCAGTGAGCGGGGGGGAGGAAATGAGCAGTTCTTC.

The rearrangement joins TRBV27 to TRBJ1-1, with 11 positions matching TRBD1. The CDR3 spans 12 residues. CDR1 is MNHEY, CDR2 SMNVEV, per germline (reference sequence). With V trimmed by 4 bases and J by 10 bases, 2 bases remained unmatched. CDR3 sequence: CASSSDRGRAFF. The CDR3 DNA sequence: TGTGCCAGCAGTTCGGACAGGGGGCGAGCTTTCTTT.

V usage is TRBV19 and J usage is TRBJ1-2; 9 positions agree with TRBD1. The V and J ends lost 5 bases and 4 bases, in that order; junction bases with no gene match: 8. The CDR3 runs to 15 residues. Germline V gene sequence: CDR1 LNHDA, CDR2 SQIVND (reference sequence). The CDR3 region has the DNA TGTGCCAGTAGTGCCCCGGGACAGGGTCTCTATGGCTACACCTTC. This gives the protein CASSAPGQGLYGYTF.

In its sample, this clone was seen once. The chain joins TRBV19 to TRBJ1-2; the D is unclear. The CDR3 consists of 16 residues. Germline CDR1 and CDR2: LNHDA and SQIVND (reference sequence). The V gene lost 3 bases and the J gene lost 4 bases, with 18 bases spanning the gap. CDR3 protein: CASSIGQRSGIYGYTF. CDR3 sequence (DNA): TGTGCCAGTAGTATCGGCCAGCGGAGCGGGATCTATGGCTACACCTTC.

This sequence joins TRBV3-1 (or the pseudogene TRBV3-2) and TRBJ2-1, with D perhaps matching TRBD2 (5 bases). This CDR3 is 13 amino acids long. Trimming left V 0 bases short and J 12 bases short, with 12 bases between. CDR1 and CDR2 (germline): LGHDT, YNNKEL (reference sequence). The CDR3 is CASSQDRLSRQFF. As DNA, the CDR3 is TGTGCCAGCAGCCAAGACAGACTATCTCGGCAGTTCTTC.

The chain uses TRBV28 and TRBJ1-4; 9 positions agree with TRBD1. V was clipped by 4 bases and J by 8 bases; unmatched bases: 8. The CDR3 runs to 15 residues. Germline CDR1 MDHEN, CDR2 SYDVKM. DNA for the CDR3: TGTGCCAGCAGTTCATACAGGGGGCTCGGCGAAAAACTGTTTTTT. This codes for CASSSYRGLGEKLFF.

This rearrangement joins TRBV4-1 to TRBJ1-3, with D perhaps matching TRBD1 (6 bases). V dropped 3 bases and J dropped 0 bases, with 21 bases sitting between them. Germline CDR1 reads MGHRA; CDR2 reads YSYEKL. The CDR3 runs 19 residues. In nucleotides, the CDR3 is TGCGCCAGCAGCCAGACGGGGGGCACCCTTATGATCTCTGGAAACACCATATATTTT. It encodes CASSQTGGTLMISGNTIYF.

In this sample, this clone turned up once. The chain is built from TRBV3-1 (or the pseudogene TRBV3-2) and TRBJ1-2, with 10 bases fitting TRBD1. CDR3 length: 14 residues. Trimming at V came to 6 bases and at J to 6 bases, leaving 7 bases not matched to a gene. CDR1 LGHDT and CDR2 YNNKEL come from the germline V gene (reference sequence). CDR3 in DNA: TGTGCCAGCAGGGGGACAGGGGAAGGGGATGGCTACACCTTC. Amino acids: CASRGTGEGDGYTF.

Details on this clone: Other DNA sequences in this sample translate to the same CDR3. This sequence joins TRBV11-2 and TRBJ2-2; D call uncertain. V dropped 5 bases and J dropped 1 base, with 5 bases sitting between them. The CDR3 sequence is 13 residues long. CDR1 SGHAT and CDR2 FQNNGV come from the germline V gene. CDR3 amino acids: CASSPLNTGELFF. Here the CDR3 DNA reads TGTGCCAGCAGCCCTCTGAACACCGGGGAGCTGTTTTTT.

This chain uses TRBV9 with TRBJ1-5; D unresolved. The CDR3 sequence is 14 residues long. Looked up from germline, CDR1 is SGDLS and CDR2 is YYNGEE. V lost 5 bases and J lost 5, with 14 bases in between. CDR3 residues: CASSPTGVYQPQHF. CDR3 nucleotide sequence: TGTGCCAGCAGTCCTACCGGGGTTTATCAGCCCCAGCATTTT.

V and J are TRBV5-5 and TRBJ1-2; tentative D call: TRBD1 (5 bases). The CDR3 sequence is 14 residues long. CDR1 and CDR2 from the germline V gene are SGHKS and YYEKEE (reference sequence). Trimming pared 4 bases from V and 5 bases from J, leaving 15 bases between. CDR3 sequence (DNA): TGTGCCAGCAGCCCGGTCGGAGGGGATTATGGCTACACCTTC. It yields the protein CASSPVGGDYGYTF.

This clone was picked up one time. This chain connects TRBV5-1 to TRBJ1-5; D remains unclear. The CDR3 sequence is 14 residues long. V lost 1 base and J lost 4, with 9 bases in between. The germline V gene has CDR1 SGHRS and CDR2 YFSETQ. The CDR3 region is CASSLTPLNQPQHF. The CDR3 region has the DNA TGCGCCAGCAGCTTGACACCTCTTAATCAGCCCCAGCATTTT.

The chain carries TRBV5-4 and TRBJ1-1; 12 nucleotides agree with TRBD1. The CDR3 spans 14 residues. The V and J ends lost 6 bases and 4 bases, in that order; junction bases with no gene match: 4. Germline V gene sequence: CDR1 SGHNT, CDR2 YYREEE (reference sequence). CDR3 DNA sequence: TGTGCCAGCACCAAGGGACAGGGGGCCACTGAAGCTTTCTTT. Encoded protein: CASTKGQGATEAFF. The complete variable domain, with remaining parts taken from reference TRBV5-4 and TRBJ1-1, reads ETGVTQSPTHLIKTRGQQVTLRCSSQSGHNTVSWYQQALGQGPQFIFQYYREEENGRGNFPPRFSGLQFPNYSSELNVNALELDDSALYLCASTKGQGATEAFFGQGTRLTVV.

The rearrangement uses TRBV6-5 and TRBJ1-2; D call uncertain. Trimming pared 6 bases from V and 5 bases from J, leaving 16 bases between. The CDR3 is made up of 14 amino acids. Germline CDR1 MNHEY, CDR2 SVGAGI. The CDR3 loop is CASSPAGIQYGYTF. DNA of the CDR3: TGTGCCAGCAGCCCCGCGGGGATACAGTATGGCTACACCTTC.

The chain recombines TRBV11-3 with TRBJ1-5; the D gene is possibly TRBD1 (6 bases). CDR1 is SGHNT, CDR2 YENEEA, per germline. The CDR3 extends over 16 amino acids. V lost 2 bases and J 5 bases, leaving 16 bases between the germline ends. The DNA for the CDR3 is TGTGCCAGCAGCTTAAGAAGTACAGGGCGCTATCAGCCCCAGCATTTT. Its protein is CASSLRSTGRYQPQHF.

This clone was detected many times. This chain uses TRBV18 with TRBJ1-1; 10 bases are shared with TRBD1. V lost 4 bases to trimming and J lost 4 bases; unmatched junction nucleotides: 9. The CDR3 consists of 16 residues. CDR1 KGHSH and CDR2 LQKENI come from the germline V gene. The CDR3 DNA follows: TGTGCCAGCTCACAAACGGACAGGGGGGATAGCACTGAAGCTTTCTTT. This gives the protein CASSQTDRGDSTEAFF.

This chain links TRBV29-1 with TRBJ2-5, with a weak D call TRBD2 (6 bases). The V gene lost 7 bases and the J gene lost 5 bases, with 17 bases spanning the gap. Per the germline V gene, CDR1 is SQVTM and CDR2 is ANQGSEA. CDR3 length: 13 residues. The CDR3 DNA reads TGCAGCGCTAAGGATGGGGGGTGGGAGACCCAGTACTTC. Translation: CSAKDGGWETQYF.

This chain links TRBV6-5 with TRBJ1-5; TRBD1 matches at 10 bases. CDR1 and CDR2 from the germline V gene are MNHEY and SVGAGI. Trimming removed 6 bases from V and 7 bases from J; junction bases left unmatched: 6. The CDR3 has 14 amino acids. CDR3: CASSRDRGRQPQHF. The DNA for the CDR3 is TGTGCCAGCAGCCGAGACAGGGGGCGCCAGCCCCAGCATTTT.

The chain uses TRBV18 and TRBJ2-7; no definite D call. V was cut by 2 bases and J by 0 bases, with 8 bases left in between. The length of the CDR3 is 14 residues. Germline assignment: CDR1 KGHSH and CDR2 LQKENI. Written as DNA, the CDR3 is TGTGCCAGCTCACCAGACTGGAGCTCCTACGAGCAGTACTTC. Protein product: CASSPDWSSYEQYF.

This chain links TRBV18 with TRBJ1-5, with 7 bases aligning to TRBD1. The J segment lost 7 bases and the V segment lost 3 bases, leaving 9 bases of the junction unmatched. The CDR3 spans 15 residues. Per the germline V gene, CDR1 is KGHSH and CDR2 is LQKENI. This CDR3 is CASSPISLGGQPQHF. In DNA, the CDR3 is TGTGCCAGCTCACCTATATCATTAGGGGGCCAGCCCCAGCATTTT. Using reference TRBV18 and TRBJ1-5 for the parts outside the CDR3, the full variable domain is NAGVMQNPRHLVRRRGQEARLRCSPMKGHSHVYWYRQLPEEGLKFMVYLQKENIIDESGMPKERFSAEFPKEGPSILRIQQVVRGDSAAYFCASSPISLGGQPQHFGDGTRLSIL.

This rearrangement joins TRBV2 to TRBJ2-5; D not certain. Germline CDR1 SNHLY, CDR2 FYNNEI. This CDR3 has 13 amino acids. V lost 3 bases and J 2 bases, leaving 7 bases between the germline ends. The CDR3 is CASSERSQETQYF. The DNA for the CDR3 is TGTGCCAGCAGTGAGAGGTCTCAAGAGACCCAGTACTTC.